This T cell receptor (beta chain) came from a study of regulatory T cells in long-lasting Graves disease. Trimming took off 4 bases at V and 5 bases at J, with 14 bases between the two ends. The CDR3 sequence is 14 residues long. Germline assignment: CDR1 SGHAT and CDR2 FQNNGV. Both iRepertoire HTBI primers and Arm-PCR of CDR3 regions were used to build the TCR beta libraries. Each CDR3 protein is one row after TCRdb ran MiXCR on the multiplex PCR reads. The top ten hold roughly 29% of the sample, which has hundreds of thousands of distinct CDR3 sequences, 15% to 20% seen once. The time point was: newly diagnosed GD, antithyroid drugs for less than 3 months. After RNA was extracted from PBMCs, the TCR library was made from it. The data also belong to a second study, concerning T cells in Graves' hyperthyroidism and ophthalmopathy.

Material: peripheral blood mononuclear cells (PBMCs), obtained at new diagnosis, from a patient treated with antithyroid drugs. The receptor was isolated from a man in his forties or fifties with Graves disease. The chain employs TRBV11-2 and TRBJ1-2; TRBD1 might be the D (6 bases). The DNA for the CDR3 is TGTGCCAGCAGCTCCGTGGACAGCTGGTATGGCTACACCTTC. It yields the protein CASSSVDSWYGYTF.